This section outlines one TCR beta chain sequence together with its context. Here immunoSEQ multiplex PCR was the method, and the copy in TCRdb shows in-frame clones only, minus some. The repertoire consists of 300,000 or so clones, with around nine tenths occurring once and the leading ten covering approximately 5%. Membership in each cohort depended on participant-reported clinical history. The sample comes from a study of blood T cell repertoires in COVID-19. V shed 5 bases and J shed 0 bases, with 10 bases lying between them. Looked up from germline, CDR1 is LNHDA and CDR2 is SQIVND (reference sequence). The CDR3 loop spans 14 amino acids.

The chain links TRBV19 to TRBJ1-1; tentatively, D is TRBD1 (6 bases). The source of this sequence is a woman aged 25-40 years who had recovered from COVID-19. Input material: PBMCs or T cells enriched from blood (not recorded which). CDR3 bases: TGTGCCAGTAGTGTACAGGGTATGAACACTGAAGCTTTCTTT. It codes for CASSVQGMNTEAFF.